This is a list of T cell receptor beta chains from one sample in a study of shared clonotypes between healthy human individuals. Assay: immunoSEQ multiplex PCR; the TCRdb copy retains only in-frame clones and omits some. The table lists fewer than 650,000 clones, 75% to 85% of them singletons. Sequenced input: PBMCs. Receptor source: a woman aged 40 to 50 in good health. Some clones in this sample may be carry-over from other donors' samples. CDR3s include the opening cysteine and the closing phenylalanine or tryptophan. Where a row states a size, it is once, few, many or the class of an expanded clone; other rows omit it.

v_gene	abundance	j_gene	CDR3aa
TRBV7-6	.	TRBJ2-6	CASSLWRGAGANVLTF
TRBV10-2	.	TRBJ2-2	CASSAGQGRAGELFF
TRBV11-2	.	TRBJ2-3	CASSVNRAADTQYF
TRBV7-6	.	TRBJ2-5	CASSLGTTGRETQYF
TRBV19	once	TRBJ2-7	CASAGREASYEQYF
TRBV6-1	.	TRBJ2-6	CATHRDSGANVLTF
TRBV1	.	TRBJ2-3	CTSSRARLAGGPDTQYF
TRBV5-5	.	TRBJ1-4	CASSLFNGGQGLFF
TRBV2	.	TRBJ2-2	CASTLTSGRALGGELFF
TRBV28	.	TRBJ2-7	CASLETGTYEQYF
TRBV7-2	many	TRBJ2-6	CASSLPGVSGANVLTF
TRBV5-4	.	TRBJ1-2	CASSPRTGNYGYTF
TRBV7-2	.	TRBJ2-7	CASSLVPTYEQYF
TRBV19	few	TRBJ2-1	CASSIWGVQGNEQFF
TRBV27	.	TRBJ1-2	CASSLSAGLDGYTF
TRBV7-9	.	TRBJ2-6	CASSLVLQGAYLTF
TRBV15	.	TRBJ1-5	CATSIPAGLGQPQHF
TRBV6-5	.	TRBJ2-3	CASSYSQTTDTQYF
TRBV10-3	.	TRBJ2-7	CAISESESGRARSEQYF
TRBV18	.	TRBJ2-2	CASSPSYNSGELFF
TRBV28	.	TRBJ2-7	CASSERVSSYEQYF
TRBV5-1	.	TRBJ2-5	CASSRTSGRRWETQYF
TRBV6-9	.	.	CASFPGFRQETQYF
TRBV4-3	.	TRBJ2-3	CASSQDLGSTDTQYF
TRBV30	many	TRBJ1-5	CAWRRVLGQYSNQPQHF
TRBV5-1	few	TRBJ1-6	CASSLEHSPLHF
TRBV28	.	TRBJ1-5	CASSFPGQGAPGFNQPQHF
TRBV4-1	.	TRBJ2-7	CASSQDARYEQYF
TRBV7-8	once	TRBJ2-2	CASSLGNSVSGELFF
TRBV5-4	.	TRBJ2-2	CASSLELAGNTGELFF
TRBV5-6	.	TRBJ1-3	CASSLDRYAGNTIYF
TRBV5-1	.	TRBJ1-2	CASRRSGDYGYTF
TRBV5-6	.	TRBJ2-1	CASSLVAELLSYNEQFF
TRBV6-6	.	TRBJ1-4	CASSYLVGEKLFF
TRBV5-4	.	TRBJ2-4	CASSLPTEDIQYF
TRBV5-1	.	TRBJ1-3	CASSWDTGNTIYF
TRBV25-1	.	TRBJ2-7	CASSVRQGYEQYF
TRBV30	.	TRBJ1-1	CAWRRQSDAFF
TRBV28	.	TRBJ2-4	CASSRSGRARRSVKNIQYF
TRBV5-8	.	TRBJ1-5	CASSLFRPDQPQHF
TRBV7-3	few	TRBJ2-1	CASSLTVSGRQFF
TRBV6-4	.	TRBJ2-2	CASSRGLAGYGGELFF
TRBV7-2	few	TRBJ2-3	CASSSDPQADTQYF
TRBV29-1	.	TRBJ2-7	CSVGTDPCYEQYF
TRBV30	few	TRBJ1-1	CAWSWWGAEAFF
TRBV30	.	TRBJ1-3	CAWAQGLGNTIYF
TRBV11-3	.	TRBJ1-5	CASSLPGQVSNQPQHF
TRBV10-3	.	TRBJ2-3	CAISESKGGPDTQYF
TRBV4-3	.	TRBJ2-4	CASSPRWNKNIQYF
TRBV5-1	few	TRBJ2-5	CASSDRLAGQETQYF
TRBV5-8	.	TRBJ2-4	CASSLGRHF
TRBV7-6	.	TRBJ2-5	CASSLDPGQGLQETQYF
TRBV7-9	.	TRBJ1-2	CASRPPDRGLGGYTF
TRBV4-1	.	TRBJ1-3	CASSRFQAVSGNTIYF
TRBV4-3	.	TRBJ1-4	CASSQDGTTTNEKLFF
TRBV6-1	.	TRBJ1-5	CASRLQEGNQPQHF
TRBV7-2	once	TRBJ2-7	CASSLRRYEQYF